This entry describes one T cell receptor (beta chain). This clone turned up a few times. This clone's antigen is unknown. Within one base of it there is no much larger clone, and no base qualities were kept. The germline V gene yields MNHEY for CDR1 and SVGAGI for CDR2. The CDR3 has 15 amino acids, counting the end cysteine and phenylalanine. Only CDR3 DNA remains: 45 bases, in frame from the first base. V is reduced by 6 bases and J by 4 bases, leaving a spacing of 18 bases between them. This record comes from a study of blood T cell repertoires in COVID-19 (dated by TCRdb to about 2020). Notes on the research overall: Samples from collaborators originated in the United States, Italy and Spain and spanned both the acute and convalescent phases of COVID-19. The repertoires were released in a freely available public database intended as a resource for research on the immune response to SARS-CoV-2. Where available, HLA class I and class II types were obtained from metadata supplied by the sample provider rather than from assay-based typing. The sample metadata nearly always contained a de-identified subject ID, COVID-19 status, age in years and sex. The samples were drawn from the first 160 participants of the ongoing ImmuneRACE study and from roughly 1,300 subjects provided by 6 global collaborators. The prospective study material was composed of cDNA or gDNA derived from T cells, B-cell-depleted T cells, or PBMCs. Subjects who had been exposed to COVID-19, were actively infected with it, or had recovered from it provided the deeply sampled blood TCRbeta repertoires that made up the dataset.

Whole blood was collected in K2EDTA tubes by collaborating institutions according to the institutions' own protocols. For TCRbeta analysis, collaborators shipped samples in one of three forms: frozen whole blood, isolated PBMCs, or DNA extracted from either of those sample types. General conclusions and limits of the study: Clinical and demographic metadata were provided uncurated, with the amount varying by source and participant.

TCRbeta CDR3 regions were amplified from genomic DNA using the immunoSEQ Assay, a bias-controlled multiplex PCR. In the authors' own workflow: Nucleated cell counts per sample were estimated from amplification of reference gene primers within the assay. To quantify the absolute abundance of each unique TCRbeta CDR3 rearrangement, sequence reads were collapsed and filtered. For each sample, productive Simpson clonality was calculated as the square root of Simpson's diversity index over productive rearrangements. The table comes from immuneACCESS by way of TCRdb, which keeps in-frame sequences with V and J called. Part of the clones is missing from these tables; in studies checked, under half for an unresolved V gene and the rest for unknown reasons. The V and J calls and the clone size are those of that table, but D and trimming were determined from the DNA. The sample data list 150,000 to 180,000 clones, and 80% of these were observed just once. About 0.5% of the sample is held by the ten biggest clonotypes.

This clonotype originated in a man between 60 and 70 years old with acute or convalescent COVID-19. The chain is encoded by TRBV6-5 joined to TRBJ1-2; possibly the D gene is TRBD1, per 5 matching bases. The sample consisted of peripheral blood. The DNA reads TGTGCCAGCAGCGCGGGGGATTCTCCAGTCTATGGCTACACCTTC. It encodes CASSAGDSPVYGYTF.